The sequence of this T cell receptor beta chain was determined in a study of identical twins. Study-wide findings and caveats: Out-of-frame alpha sequences common to twins exhibited an excess of low generation probability. Conclusions were drawn cross-sectionally by statistical analysis, without following the same donors.

In the case of this clonotype: Its target is unknown.

Via MiXCR, TCRdb re-called the 5' RACE reads, giving one row per CDR3 protein. Of hundreds of thousands of distinct CDR3 sequences listed, around a sixth were seen once; the top ten hold about an eighth. Trimming stripped 3 bases from V and 4 bases from J, with 14 bases between. Germline V CDR1 and CDR2: SGHTA, FQGNSA. The CDR3 runs 15 residues. The same sample was also studied in work on T cells expressing NK-cell markers.

Source material: PBMCs. This TCR was sampled from a woman aged 18-29 years in good health. The gene calls are TRBV7-2 and TRBJ2-3, with D possibly matching TRBD2 (5 bases). In DNA form, the CDR3 reads TGTGCCAGCAGCTTTAGCCCCGGAGGTCCAGATACGCAGTATTTT. Its protein is CASSFSPGGPDTQYF.